Each of the 27 T cell receptor beta chains below was sequenced from the same sample in a study listed by TCRdb under 2016. Library generation was performed with RT-PCR. The sequencing machine was an Illumina MiSeq. TCRdb reprocessing: public reads trimmed at Q25 with fastp, clones called with MiXCR, in-frame beta chains kept. For every CDR3 protein sequence, its rows merge into one entry that carries the most common genes and DNA. In this sample the table shows about 700,000 distinct CDR3 sequences, about 14% of which occur a single time. Clones ranked in the top ten supply 3% to 4.5% of the sample. Sequences were obtained from memory CD4+ T cells from blood. These receptors all come from a female donor in good health, serving as a healthy control.

The genes are TRBV24-1 and TRBJ1-6; no reliable D call. This CDR3 contains 13 residues. Germline values: CDR1 KGHDR, CDR2 SFDVKD. V was trimmed by 4 bases and J by 10 bases, leaving 10 bases between them. The CDR3 reads CATSDSAGSPLHF. CDR3 DNA: TGTGCCACCAGTGACTCGGCGGGGTCACCCCTCCACTTT.

This clonotype was seen at least ten times. One end of the junction varies from germline; a read error may be responsible. The chain joins TRBV12-3 or TRBV12-4 to TRBJ2-1, with TRBD2 matching over 16 bases. The CDR3 runs 18 residues. CDR3: CASSPQLPGLAGGQGRVF. Here the CDR3 DNA reads TGTGCCAGCAGTCCCCAACTTCCGGGACTAGCGGGAGGGCAGGGTAGGGTCTTC.

This clonotype was seen a few times. The rearrangement joins TRBV5-1 to TRBJ2-1; 9 bases fit TRBD1. Per the germline V gene, CDR1 is SGHRS and CDR2 is YFSETQ. The CDR3 totals 15 residues. J was trimmed by 9 bases and V by 4 bases; bases with no gene match: 11. The CDR3 DNA sequence: TGCGCCAGCAGCCCAACAGGGGGCGTTGGTGGTGAGCAGTTCTTC. This translates into CASSPTGGVGGEQFF.

This clonotype was recorded at least ten times. The rearrangement joins TRBV27 to TRBJ2-7; possibly TRBD2 for D (5 bases). V lost 2 bases, J lost 2 bases, and 13 bases lay in between. This CDR3 has 15 amino acids. The V gene's germline CDR1 is MNHEY and CDR2 SMNVEV (reference sequence). The DNA for the CDR3 is TGTGCCAGCAGTTTAGTGGGAGACACGACCTACGAGCAGTACTTC. It yields the protein CASSLVGDTTYEQYF.

This clonotype has a count of ten or more. This rearrangement joins TRBV20-1 to TRBJ2-7; possibly TRBD2 for D (6 bases). This CDR3 is built from 17 residues. V was cut by 6 bases and J by 0 bases, with 24 bases left in between. Germline CDR1 DFQATT, CDR2 SNEGSKA (reference sequence). CDR3: CSATPLAGREVSYEQYF. Written as DNA, the CDR3 is TGCAGTGCCACTCCCCTCGCCGGCAGGGAGGTCTCCTACGAGCAGTACTTC.

The V call is TRBV12-3 or TRBV12-4, the J call TRBJ1-2; perhaps TRBD1 as D (6 bases). V was pared by 6 bases and J by 1 base, with 18 bases between. CDR3 length: 16 residues. The CDR3 DNA sequence: TGTGCCAGCAGCCAATCGGACAGCGGGCGTAACTATGGCTACACCTTC. Protein sequence: CASSQSDSGRNYGYTF.

This clonotype was seen ten or more times. V usage is TRBV20-1 and J usage is TRBJ2-7; 7 bases align to TRBD2. The CDR3 is 16 amino acids. CDR1 is DFQATT, CDR2 SNEGSKA, per germline (reference sequence). V lost 3 bases to trimming and J lost 2 bases; unmatched junction nucleotides: 13. CDR3 in amino acids: CSASLRGGRFPYEQYF. In nucleotides, the CDR3 is TGCAGTGCTAGCCTCCGTGGCGGGAGATTTCCCTACGAGCAGTACTTC.

J is TRBJ1-2 and V is TRBV4-1, with 7 bases lining up with TRBD1. Germline CDR1 reads MGHRA; CDR2 reads YSYEKL. V shed 0 bases, J shed 6 bases, and the junction held 4 bases outside the gene matches. This CDR3 has 14 residues. The CDR3 loop reads CASSQEVDRDGYTF. CDR3 nucleotide sequence: TGCGCCAGCAGCCAAGAGGTTGACAGGGATGGCTACACCTTC.

The chain joins TRBV6-1 to TRBJ1-2, with a tentative D call TRBD1 (5 bases). The V and J ends lost 2 bases and 7 bases respectively, with 17 bases between them. Looked up from germline, CDR1 is MNHNS and CDR2 is SASEGT. The CDR3 runs to 15 residues. The CDR3 loop is CASSEKNSGGGGYTF. For the CDR3, the DNA is TGTGCCAGCAGTGAAAAAAACAGCGGGGGAGGTGGCTACACCTTC.

CDR3 loop: CASSLGKSLSETQYF. In DNA, the CDR3 is TGTGCCAGCAGCTTAGGGAAGTCACTTTCAGAGACCCAGTACTTC. The chain is built from TRBV11-3 and TRBJ2-5; D is undetermined. Trimming removed 1 base at V and 4 bases at J, with 13 bases between. Germline V lookup: CDR1 SGHNT, CDR2 YENEEA. The CDR3 extends over 15 amino acids.

The chain couples TRBV6-2 or TRBV6-3 to TRBJ1-5; D is ambiguous. The CDR3 is made up of 13 amino acids. Germline CDR1 is MNHEY and CDR2 is SVGEGT. V was trimmed by 5 bases and J by 4 bases, leaving 9 bases between them. The CDR3 protein is CASSRALNQPQHF. The DNA of the CDR3 is TGTGCCAGCAGTCGGGCCCTTAATCAGCCCCAGCATTTT.

This clonotype was seen at least ten times. The genes are TRBV9 and TRBJ2-1; 13 nucleotides match TRBD2. Germline trimming cut 0 bases from V and 5 bases from J; bases unmatched to any gene: 5. This CDR3 has 17 amino acids. Germline lookup yields CDR1 SGDLS and CDR2 YYNGEE. CDR3 amino acids: CASSVGMTSGGNNEQFF. DNA for the CDR3: TGTGCCAGCAGCGTAGGCATGACTAGCGGGGGGAACAATGAGCAGTTCTTC.

This clonotype has more than one count but fewer than ten. The rearrangement joins TRBV11-2 to TRBJ2-4, with 8 nucleotides matching TRBD1. With 3 bases clipped from V and 7 bases from J, the junction kept 2 bases outside the gene matches. This CDR3 has 13 amino acids. CDR1 is SGHAT, CDR2 FQNNGV, per germline. The CDR3 protein is CASSLGQANIQYF. The DNA for the CDR3 is TGTGCCAGCAGCTTGGGACAGGCGAACATTCAGTACTTC.

The V call is TRBV5-6, the J call TRBJ2-3; 10 bases align to TRBD2. V was clipped by 0 bases and J by 4 bases; unmatched bases: 8. The CDR3 extends over 17 amino acids. Germline loops: CDR1 SGHDT, CDR2 YYEEEE. CDR3 sequence: CASSLERGGRSADTQYF. The CDR3 bases are TGTGCCAGCAGCTTGGAGCGGGGGGGCCGGTCCGCAGATACGCAGTATTTT.

V and J are TRBV24-1 and TRBJ1-3; D gene uncertain. V lost 3 bases and J 0 bases, leaving 2 bases between the germline ends. Per the germline V gene, CDR1 is KGHDR and CDR2 is SFDVKD. The CDR3 runs to 13 residues. CDR3 sequence reads: CATSDPSGNTIYF. CDR3 in DNA: TGTGCCACCAGTGATCCCTCTGGAAACACCATATATTTT.

This clonotype has only a few counts. The chain recombines TRBV7-2 with TRBJ2-7; 8 nucleotides match TRBD1. From germline, CDR1 is SGHTA and CDR2 FQGNSA. This CDR3 has 14 amino acids. The trim removed 5 bases at V and 2 bases at J, leaving 5 bases unmatched. CDR3 loop: CASSRDRLTYEQYF. The CDR3 DNA is TGTGCCAGCAGCCGGGACAGGTTAACCTACGAGCAGTACTTC.

Remarks on this clonotype: This sequence may be a read error, since a much larger clone differs from it by one base. This chain joins TRBV29-1 and TRBJ1-1; the D gene is possibly TRBD1 (5 bases). The V and J ends lost 4 bases and 8 bases respectively, with 11 bases between them. The CDR3 length is 11 residues. The germline V gene encodes CDR1 SQVTM and CDR2 ANQGSEA. The CDR3 sequence: CSVAGCSEAFF. Written as DNA, the CDR3 is TGCAGCGTTGCAGGGTGTAGCGAAGCTTTCTTT. Looking up the rest from reference TRBV29-1 and TRBJ1-1 gives the full variable domain: SAVISQKPSRDICQRGTSLTIQCQVDSQVTMMFWYRQQPGQSLTLIATANQGSEATYESGFVIDKFPISRPNLTFSTLTVSNMSPEDSSIYLCSVAGCSEAFFGQGTRLTVV.

This chain joins TRBV7-9 and TRBJ2-1; 12 positions agree with TRBD2. The trim removed 2 bases at V and 4 bases at J, leaving 9 bases unmatched. Per the germline V gene, CDR1 is SEHNR and CDR2 is FQNEAQ (reference sequence). The CDR3 runs 18 residues. CDR3 DNA: TGTGCCAGCAGCTTATACGGGACTAGCGGGCGTAAGTACAATGAGCAGTTCTTC. It is translated as CASSLYGTSGRKYNEQFF.

This clonotype was detected many times. The chain is built from TRBV7-2 and TRBJ1-1, with a possible D match to TRBD1 (5 bases). The germline V gene encodes CDR1 SGHTA and CDR2 FQGNSA. Trimming stripped 4 bases from V and 5 bases from J, with 20 bases between. The CDR3 is 16 residues long. CDR3 in amino acids: CASSSRQSFTGTEAFF. In DNA, the CDR3 is TGTGCCAGCAGCTCCCGACAGTCGTTCACGGGGACTGAAGCTTTCTTT.

This clonotype came up many times. The chain joins TRBV7-9 to TRBJ2-1, with D unresolved. Germline-derived CDR1 and CDR2 are SEHNR and FQNEAQ (reference sequence). Trimming removed 5 bases at V and 7 bases at J, with 15 bases between. CDR3 length: 14 amino acids. The CDR3, as DNA: TGTGCCAGCAGCCGCGCAGTCCTCAGGAATGAGCAGTTCTTC. Translated: CASSRAVLRNEQFF.

CDR3 amino acids: CASSPMSSTDTQYF. The CDR3 region has the DNA TGTGCCAGCAGCCCCATGTCCAGCACAGATACGCAGTATTTT. The chain has TRBV7-3 and TRBJ2-3; D gene ambiguous. Trimming left V 5 bases short and J 0 bases short, with 9 bases between. CDR1 is SGHTA and CDR2 is FQGTGA in the germline V gene. This CDR3 is 14 amino acids long.

In its sample, this clonotype was seen many times. The chain joins TRBV9 to TRBJ2-4, with D possibly matching TRBD2 (6 bases). Trimming pared 3 bases from V and 7 bases from J, leaving 14 bases between. Per germline, CDR1 SGDLS and CDR2 YYNGEE. The CDR3 runs to 14 residues. The CDR3 sequence is CASSGAGGMNIQYF. CDR3 nucleotide sequence: TGTGCCAGCAGCGGGGCCGGAGGGATGAACATTCAGTACTTC.

At least ten counts were recorded for this clonotype. This chain connects TRBV7-8 to TRBJ2-2; D is possibly TRBD1 (7 bases). Trimming stripped 5 bases from V and 3 bases from J, with 16 bases between. CDR3 length: 16 amino acids. Germline V gene data show CDR1 as SGHVS and CDR2 as FQNEAQ. In DNA, the CDR3 is TGTGCCAGCAGCCAACGGGCAGGGGGGTACACCGGGGAGCTGTTTTTT. Translation: CASSQRAGGYTGELFF.

This clonotype was detected many times. The chain couples TRBV20-1 to TRBJ2-5, with a possible D match to TRBD1 (6 bases). Germline CDR1 DFQATT, CDR2 SNEGSKA (reference sequence). This CDR3 is 14 amino acids long. The V gene lost 4 bases and the J gene lost 2 bases, with 14 bases spanning the gap. The CDR3 DNA reads as TGCAGTGCTATTGATGGGACATCACAAGAGACCCAGTACTTC. This encodes CSAIDGTSQETQYF.

This chain uses TRBV24-1 with TRBJ1-5, with 12 positions matching TRBD1. The CDR3 extends over 18 amino acids. Germline V gene lookup returns CDR1 KGHDR and CDR2 SFDVKD. Trimming cost V 4 bases and J 3 bases; bases outside gene matches: 9. The CDR3 reads CATSDSGTGGNLNQPQHF. The CDR3 region has the DNA TGTGCCACCAGTGACTCCGGGACAGGGGGCAACCTCAATCAGCCCCAGCATTTT.

This clonotype was observed a handful of times. The J gene is TRBJ2-1, the V gene TRBV28; TRBD2 is a possible D gene (6 bases). Germline CDR1 and CDR2: MDHEN and SYDVKM. The CDR3 spans 12 residues. V gave up 6 bases and J gave up 10 bases, with 13 bases separating them. The CDR3 DNA follows: TGTGCCAGCAGGCGGGACCTCGGGGAGCAGTTCTTC. Protein: CASRRDLGEQFF.

This clonotype was counted many times. The V call is TRBV5-1, the J call TRBJ2-2; TRBD2 might be the D (7 bases). The germline gives CDR1 SGHRS, CDR2 YFSETQ. V lost 0 bases and J lost 5, with 17 bases in between. This CDR3 is 17 amino acids long. In DNA form, the CDR3 reads TGCGCCAGCAGCTTGGCCGGGGGGCCCCAAGTTACCGGGGAGCTGTTTTTT. Translated, it gives CASSLAGGPQVTGELFF.